The rows below give T cell receptor beta chains drawn from one sample of a study of cytomegalovirus exposure and HLA in healthy donors. Method: immunoSEQ multiplex PCR; TCRdb's copy keeps in-frame clones and lacks some. The data contain some 190,000 clones, 76% of them singletons. The specimen was PBMCs. Receptors were obtained from a woman aged 25 to 39 in good health and CMV-seropositive. The CDR3 runs from the conserved cysteine through the conserved F or W. The D gene is left open where the match is weak. The size field is filled for only some rows; it gives once, few, many or a size class.

CASHAGRGYTF,TGCGCCAGCCATGCAGGTAGAGGCTACACCTTC,TRBV5-1,NA,NA,TRBJ1-2
CASSLSRGGAYNEQFF,TGTGCCAGCAGCTTATCCCGCGGGGGGGCATACAATGAGCAGTTCTTC,TRBV11-3,few,TRBD2,TRBJ2-1
CASSLMGRGTGELFF,TGTGCCAGCAGCTTAATGGGGCGGGGCACCGGGGAGCTGTTTTTT,TRBV7-3,NA,NA,TRBJ2-2
CASSPRGQANEKLFF,TGTGCCAGCTCACCCAGGGGGCAGGCTAATGAAAAACTGTTTTTT,TRBV18,NA,TRBD1,TRBJ1-4
CASSPPGQGGEQFF,TGTGCCAGCAGTCCTCCGGGACAGGGGGGTGAGCAGTTCTTC,TRBV5-4,NA,TRBD1,TRBJ2-1
CASSEDWRSSYGQYF,TGTGCCAGCAGTGAAGATTGGAGGAGCTCCTACGGGCAGTACTTC,TRBV6-1,NA,NA,TRBJ2-7
CASSDPCPRSSGGTDTQYF,TGTGCCAGCAGTGACCCCTGCCCCCGGAGTAGCGGGGGCACAGATACGCAGTATTTT,TRBV6-4,NA,TRBD2,TRBJ2-3
CASRLGGGRVEKLFF,TGTGCCAGCAGACTAGGGGGGGGCCGGGTTGAAAAACTGTTTTTT,TRBV6-1,NA,NA,TRBJ1-4
CASRLGQLSYEQYF,TGTGCCAGCAGATTGGGACAGTTATCCTACGAGCAGTACTTC,TRBV6-6,once,TRBD1,TRBJ2-7
CASRGGLAVSYEQYF,TGCGCCAGCAGGGGCGGACTAGCGGTCTCCTACGAGCAGTACTTC,TRBV4-3,NA,TRBD2,TRBJ2-7
CASSRGQGREKLFF,TGTGCCAGCAGTCGAGGACAGGGCCGTGAAAAACTGTTTTTT,TRBV28,few,TRBD1,TRBJ1-4
CASSLQASGGETQYF,TGTGCCAGCAGCCTGCAGGCTAGCGGGGGTGAGACCCAGTACTTC,TRBV7-2,NA,TRBD2,TRBJ2-5
CASSYDAADNEQFF,TGTGCCAGCAGTTACGACGCGGCCGACAATGAGCAGTTCTTC,TRBV6-5,NA,NA,TRBJ2-1
CASSQGFAGRHNSPLHF,TGCGCCAGCAGCCAAGGGTTTGCAGGGAGGCATAATTCACCCCTCCACTTT,TRBV4-1,NA,NA,TRBJ1-6
CASRLSGGPTDTQYF,TGTGCCAGCCGACTGAGCGGGGGGCCCACAGATACGCAGTATTTT,TRBV27,NA,TRBD2,TRBJ2-3
CASSSQQGLYNSPLHF,TGTGCCAGCAGCTCACAACAGGGGCTTTATAATTCACCCCTCCACTTT,TRBV11-3,NA,TRBD1,TRBJ1-6
CASSTTSGNEQFF,TGTGCCAGTAGCACGACTAGCGGCAATGAGCAGTTCTTC,TRBV19,few,TRBD2,TRBJ2-1
CASSPGTGLVTLHF,TGTGCCAGCAGCCCTGGGACAGGGCTTGTCACCCTCCACTTT,TRBV7-9,NA,TRBD1,TRBJ1-6
CATLTSPPNEQFF,TGTGCCACCCTGACTAGTCCCCCCAATGAGCAGTTCTTC,TRBV27,once,NA,TRBJ2-1
CASSRDMPYEQYF,TGTGCCAGCAGCCGGGACATGCCCTACGAGCAGTACTTC,TRBV5-6,NA,NA,TRBJ2-7
CASVRGPSPLYYEQYF,TGTGCCAGCGTGCGGGGACCTTCCCCTCTTTACTACGAGCAGTACTTC,TRBV27,NA,NA,TRBJ2-7
CASSYSRATDTQYF,TGTGCCAGCAGTTACTCGAGGGCCACAGATACGCAGTATTTT,TRBV6-5,NA,NA,TRBJ2-3
CASSQEGSSYNEQFF,TGCGCCAGCAGCCAAGAGGGGAGCTCCTACAATGAGCAGTTCTTC,TRBV4-3,NA,NA,TRBJ2-1
CAWSAGLAGATEQFF,TGTGCCTGGAGCGCCGGACTAGCAGGGGCCACTGAGCAGTTCTTC,TRBV30,NA,TRBD2,TRBJ2-1
CASSLDRGGDGYTF,TGTGCCAGCAGCTTAGACAGGGGCGGTGATGGCTACACCTTC,TRBV7-2,NA,TRBD1,TRBJ1-2
CASRGHERAYEQYF,TGTGCCAGCAGGGGACACGAACGAGCCTACGAGCAGTACTTC,TRBV6-5,NA,NA,TRBJ2-7
CASRVGSPRGTYEQYF,TGTGCCAGCAGAGTAGGGTCCCCGAGGGGGACCTACGAGCAGTACTTC,TRBV28,NA,NA,TRBJ2-7
CASSLTGWGTEAFF,TGTGCCAGCAGCCTGACAGGGTGGGGCACTGAAGCTTTCTTT,TRBV7-9,NA,TRBD1,TRBJ1-1
CASSKGFIRADTQYF,TGTGCCAGCAGCAAAGGTTTTATCCGGGCAGATACGCAGTATTTT,TRBV21-1,NA,NA,TRBJ2-3
CASSRTGDSNSNQPQHF,TGTGCCAGCAGTCGGACAGGGGATTCCAATAGCAATCAGCCCCAGCATTTT,TRBV9,once,TRBD1,TRBJ1-5
CAISDPRSGEKETQYF,TGTGCCATCAGTGACCCCCGATCGGGGGAGAAAGAGACCCAGTACTTC,TRBV10-3,once,NA,TRBJ2-5
CASSVSGRGAFTDTQYF,TGTGCCAGCAGCGTAAGTGGGAGGGGGGCCTTTACAGATACGCAGTATTTT,TRBV9,NA,NA,TRBJ2-3
CASVDNREGFLRSPLHF,TGTGCCAGCGTAGATAACAGGGAGGGTTTCTTGCGTTCACCCCTCCACTTT,TRBV28,NA,NA,TRBJ1-6
CASSSRRVAAYEQYF,TGTGCCAGCAGCTCCCGGAGAGTAGCGGCCTACGAGCAGTACTTC,TRBV7-2,NA,NA,TRBJ2-7
CASRAGETGELFF,TGTGCCAGCAGAGCGGGAGAAACCGGGGAGCTGTTTTTT,TRBV6-6,NA,TRBD2,TRBJ2-2
CASSFRPRSGGAREQYF,TGTGCCAGCAGTTTCCGGCCGCGTAGCGGGGGGGCCCGGGAGCAGTACTTC,TRBV27,NA,TRBD2,TRBJ2-7
CASSSGFTNYGYTF,TGTGCCAGCAGTTCAGGGTTTACTAACTATGGCTACACCTTC,TRBV28,NA,NA,TRBJ1-2
CASSLLAGVANEQFF,TGCGCCAGCAGTTTACTAGCGGGGGTAGCCAATGAGCAGTTCTTC,TRBV5-1,NA,TRBD2,TRBJ2-1
CASSESGNTGELFF,TGCGCCAGCAGTGAATCGGGGAACACCGGGGAGCTGTTTTTT,TRBV10-1,NA,NA,TRBJ2-2
CASSLTTGRAETQYF,TGTGCCAGCAGTTTAACGACAGGGAGAGCGGAGACCCAGTACTTC,TRBV27,NA,TRBD1,TRBJ2-5
CASSLEDRGYTDTQYF,TGTGCCAGCAGCTTAGAGGACAGGGGATACACAGATACGCAGTATTTT,TRBV11-2,NA,TRBD1,TRBJ2-3
CASSSRVSNEQFF,TGTGCCAGTAGTTCTCGTGTGAGCAATGAGCAGTTCTTC,TRBV19,NA,NA,TRBJ2-1
CASSSGDINTQYF,TGTGCCAGCAGCTCCGGGGACATCAATACGCAGTATTTT,TRBV9,NA,NA,TRBJ2-3
CASSLDERSRGKNIQYF,TGTGCCAGCAGCTTAGATGAACGGAGCAGGGGCAAAAACATTCAGTACTTC,TRBV7-9,NA,NA,TRBJ2-4
CSGATNTGELFF,TGCAGCGGAGCTACGAACACCGGGGAGCTGTTTTTT,TRBV29-1,NA,NA,TRBJ2-2
CASSSGQGQSPLHF,TGCGCCAGCAGCTCCGGACAGGGACAATCACCCCTCCACTTT,TRBV5-1,NA,TRBD1,TRBJ1-6
CASTKRDQEMRNEQFF,TGTGCCAGCACCAAACGCGACCAAGAGATGCGGAATGAGCAGTTCTTC,TRBV9,NA,NA,TRBJ2-1
CASSLYIRGTEAFF,TGCGCCAGCAGCTTGTATATCAGGGGGACTGAAGCTTTCTTT,TRBV5-1,few,TRBD1,TRBJ1-1
CASSLDRNGYTF,TGCGCCAGCAGCTTGGACAGAAACGGCTACACCTTC,TRBV5-1,NA,NA,TRBJ1-2
CATSRELSYEQYF,TGTGCCACCAGCAGAGAACTGAGCTACGAGCAGTACTTC,TRBV15,NA,NA,TRBJ2-7
CASSIDSGNEQFF,TGTGCCAGCAGCATCGACAGTGGCAATGAGCAGTTCTTC,TRBV7-7,NA,NA,TRBJ2-1
CASSHPVARGETQYF,TGTGCCAGCAGCCACCCCGTTGCTAGAGGAGAGACCCAGTACTTC,TRBV7-9,NA,NA,TRBJ2-5
CASGPSPEAFF,TGTGCTAGTGGTCCTAGTCCTGAAGCTTTCTTT,TRBV12-5,NA,NA,TRBJ1-1
CSAHPREQYF,TGCAGTGCCCATCCCCGGGAGCAGTACTTC,TRBV20-1,NA,NA,TRBJ2-7
CASSLREGTYGYTF,TGTGCCAGCAGCTTACGGGAAGGTACCTATGGCTACACCTTC,TRBV11-3,NA,NA,TRBJ1-2